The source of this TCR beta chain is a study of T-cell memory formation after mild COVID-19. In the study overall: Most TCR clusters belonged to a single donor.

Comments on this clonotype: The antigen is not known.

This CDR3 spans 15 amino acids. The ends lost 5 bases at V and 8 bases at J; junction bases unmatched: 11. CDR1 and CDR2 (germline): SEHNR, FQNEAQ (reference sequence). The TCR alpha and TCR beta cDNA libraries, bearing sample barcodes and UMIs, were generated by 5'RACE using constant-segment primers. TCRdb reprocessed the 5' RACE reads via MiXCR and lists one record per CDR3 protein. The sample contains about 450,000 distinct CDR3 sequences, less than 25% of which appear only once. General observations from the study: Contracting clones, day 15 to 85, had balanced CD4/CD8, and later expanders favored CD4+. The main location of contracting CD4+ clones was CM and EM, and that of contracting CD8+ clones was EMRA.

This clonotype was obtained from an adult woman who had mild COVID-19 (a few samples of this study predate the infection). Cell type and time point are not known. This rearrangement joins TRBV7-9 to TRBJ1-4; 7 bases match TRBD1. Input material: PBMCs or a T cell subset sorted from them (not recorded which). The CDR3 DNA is TGTGCCAGCAGCACCTACAGGGGAATGGGAGAAAAACTGTTTTTT. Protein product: CASSTYRGMGEKLFF.